Each of the 3 T cell receptor beta chains below was sequenced from the same sample in a study of T cell changes during pregnancy in multiple sclerosis (dated by TCRdb to about 2019). Library construction relied on the immunoSEQ multiplex PCR assay. In its TCRdb copy, this immuneACCESS table keeps in-frame sequences only and misses some clones. Where compared with another copy, unresolved V genes explain less than half of these, and the others have no known cause. This sample has around 49,000 clones in its table, and 95% of those were observed once. The ten largest clones represent 5.5% to 7% of the sample. The sequenced sample was CD8+ T cells from peripheral blood mononuclear cells, obtained in the first trimester of pregnancy. The receptor set was obtained from a female donor with multiple sclerosis, enrolled in a pregnancy study.

This clone was detected once. The chain combines TRBV5-1 with TRBJ2-7, with D unclear. Germline CDR1 SGHRS, CDR2 YFSETQ. The germline V and J ends were trimmed by 0 bases and 0 bases, with 7 bases remaining between them. The CDR3 loop spans 14 amino acids. The CDR3 DNA reads as TGCGCCAGCAGCTTGGAAGCTTCCTCCTACGAGCAGTACTTC. The encoded protein is CASSLEASSYEQYF.

This chain uses TRBV9 with TRBJ2-7; TRBD2 is a possible D gene (6 bases). The V and J ends lost 3 bases and 4 bases respectively, with 14 bases between them. The CDR3 runs 14 residues. Germline V lookup: CDR1 SGDLS, CDR2 YYNGEE. This CDR3 reads CASSAGLSGYEQYF. In DNA form, the CDR3 reads TGTGCCAGCAGCGCGGGACTCTCGGGGTACGAGCAGTACTTC.

The V call is TRBV7-2, the J call TRBJ2-5; TRBD2 agrees at 10 bases. Germline trimming cut 5 bases from V and 2 bases from J; bases unmatched to any gene: 8. The CDR3 loop spans 16 amino acids. CDR1 is SGHTA and CDR2 is FQGNSA in the germline V gene. The CDR3 reads CASSPGTSEIQETQYF. CDR3 DNA sequence: TGTGCCAGCAGCCCTGGGACTAGCGAAATTCAAGAGACCCAGTACTTC.